One sample yielded the 16 T cell receptor beta chains listed below, sequenced in a study of T cell clonality in common variable immunodeficiency. Sequencing was performed with immunoSEQ multiplex PCR; in TCRdb, only in-frame clones are kept and a portion is missing. Observed are tens of thousands of clones, no singletons, with the top ten taking around 1.7%. Material: peripheral blood mononuclear cells. These receptors all stem from a person aged 18 to 70 in good health.

This clone has at least ten counts. CDR3 sequence reads: CASSEHREGEKLFF. The covered CDR3 bases are TGTGCCAGCAGTGAGCACAGGGAGGGAGAAAAA. The rearrangement links TRBV2 to TRBJ1-4; D is perhaps TRBD1 (6 bases). The CDR3 end lies 3 residues beyond the end of the read and is filled in from the germline J gene. The CDR3 runs 14 residues. Germline V CDR1 and CDR2: SNHLY, FYNNEI. V lost 3 bases to trimming and J lost 8 bases, with 13 bases between them.

This clone was counted many times. The read falls 3 residues short of the CDR3 end, and the missing part is taken from the germline J gene. The chain links TRBV5-1 to TRBJ2-5, with a weak D call TRBD1 (5 bases). Trimming left V 4 bases short and J 1 base short, with 11 bases between. CDR1 is SGHRS, CDR2 YFSETQ, per germline. This CDR3 region has 14 residues. CDR3: CASSPTGSQETQYF. Incomplete CDR3 DNA: TGCGCCAGCAGCCCCACAGGTTCCCAAGAGACC.

This clone occurred many times. Coverage ceases 3 residues before the CDR3 finishes, and the germline J gene fills in the end. The chain employs TRBV20-1 and TRBJ1-4; 7 bases match TRBD1. Unmatched junction bases numbered 9, after V lost 3 bases and J lost 8 bases. Looked up from germline, CDR1 is DFQATT and CDR2 is SNEGSKA (reference sequence). CDR3 length: 14 amino acids. The CDR3 loop is CSASRTGEREKLFF. CDR3 bases read: TGCAGTGCTAGCAGGACAGGCGAAAGGGAAAAA.

This clone was seen many times. The CDR3 DNA, read in part, is TGTGCCAGCAGTGAAGCCCAGGCGGGTTACTACGAG. Its translation is CASSEAQAGYYE. The full CDR3 protein is CASSEAQAGYYEQYF. V gene TRBV6-1 combines with J gene TRBJ2-7; possibly TRBD2 for D (5 bases). The read gets to within 3 residues of the CDR3 end, and the germline J gene fills in the rest. CDR1 and CDR2 (germline): MNHNS, SASEGT. This CDR3 is 15 amino acids long. V was clipped by 0 bases and J by 3 bases, with 12 bases between them.

This clone was detected ten times or more. The CDR3 loop is CASSEGRYYEQYF. The part of the CDR3 DNA that was read is TGTGCCAGCAGTGAAGGCAGGTACTACGAG. The V call is TRBV6-1, the J call TRBJ2-7; D gene unclear. The DNA ends 3 residues before the CDR3 does, and the rest of the CDR3 is filled in from the germline J gene. Germline CDR1 and CDR2: MNHNS and SASEGT. The CDR3 covers 13 residues. V was trimmed by 1 base and J by 3 bases, leaving 7 bases between them.

In this sample, this clone turned up many times. The CDR3 end lies 3 residues beyond the end of the read and is filled in from the germline J gene. The chain recombines TRBV5-4 with TRBJ1-2; TRBD1 aligns across 8 bases. This CDR3 contains 13 residues. The germline gives CDR1 SGHNT, CDR2 YYREEE (reference sequence). CDR3 DNA, as far as it was read: TGTGCCAGCAGCCAACAGGGGGGTGTCGGC. This sequence encodes CASSQQGGVG. The entire CDR3 protein is CASSQQGGVGYTF.

In its sample, this clone was seen many times. CDR3 bases read: TGCAGTGCTAGAGATCCCCAGGGGGCCGGGTGGTCCGGGGAG. Translated: CSARDPQGAGWSGE. In full, the CDR3 reads CSARDPQGAGWSGELFF. The chain couples TRBV20-1 to TRBJ2-2; the match to TRBD1 covers 8 bases. Read coverage stops 3 residues before the CDR3 terminus; the germline J gene supplies the remainder. In germline, CDR1 is DFQATT, CDR2 SNEGSKA (reference sequence). The CDR3 runs to 17 residues. J gave up 6 bases and V 0 bases, and 12 bases lay outside the gene matches.

This clone occurred many times. The read comes to an end 3 residues before the CDR3 does, leaving the germline J gene to fill in the end. The chain uses TRBV20-1 and TRBJ1-1, with a tentative D call TRBD1 (6 bases). CDR1 DFQATT and CDR2 SNEGSKA come from the germline V gene (reference sequence). CDR3 length: 14 residues. Trimming removed 5 bases at V and 6 bases at J, with 19 bases between. CDR3 protein: CSAQQLGGGPEAFF. Incomplete CDR3 DNA: TGCAGTGCTCAACAACTCGGGGGGGGCCCTGAA.

This clone was found many times. Read data end 3 residues before the CDR3 end; the end is taken from the germline J gene. This chain uses TRBV28 with TRBJ1-2, with D tentatively TRBD1 (5 bases). Germline V lookup: CDR1 MDHEN, CDR2 SYDVKM. The ends were cut back, 3 bases at V and 4 bases at J, with 12 bases in the middle. The CDR3 extends over 14 amino acids. The CDR3 is CASSFPQGLYGYTF. CDR3 DNA (partial): TGTGCCAGCAGTTTTCCCCAGGGACTCTATGGC.

This clone occurred many times. The CDR3 end falls 3 residues outside the read, so it is completed with the germline J gene. The V and J genes are TRBV5-1 and TRBJ1-1; 8 nucleotides match TRBD1. The germline V gene encodes CDR1 SGHRS and CDR2 YFSETQ. This CDR3 contains 16 residues. Trimming removed 1 base from V and 0 bases from J; junction bases left unmatched: 5. CDR3 residues: CASSLRTGPMNTEAFF. The CDR3 bases that were read are TGCGCCAGCAGCTTGAGGACAGGGCCCATGAACACTGAA.

This clone was counted ten times or more. CDR3 DNA, as far as it was read: TGTGCCTGGAGTGTAGGTAGGGCAGGGGGAACTTATGGC. It encodes CAWSVGRAGGTYG. The complete CDR3 reads CAWSVGRAGGTYGYTF. V and J are TRBV30 and TRBJ1-2; 7 positions agree with TRBD1. Coverage ceases 3 residues before the CDR3 finishes, and the germline J gene fills in the end. V gave up 0 bases and J gave up 5 bases; unmatched junction bases: 12. In germline, CDR1 is GTSNPN, CDR2 SVGIG (reference sequence). CDR3 size: 16 residues. Looking up the rest from reference TRBV30 and TRBJ1-2 gives the full variable domain: SQTIHQWPATLVQPVGSPLSLECTVEGTSNPNLYWYRQAAGRGLQLLFYSVGIGQISSEVPQNLSASRPQDRQFILSSKKLLLSDSGFYLCAWSVGRAGGTYGYTFGSGTRLTVV.

This clone was recorded a few times. The CDR3 region is CASSDAQQHFEVAFF. The CDR3 DNA, read in part, is TGTGCCAGCAGTGACGCACAACAGCACTTTGAAGTG. This rearrangement joins TRBV2 to TRBJ1-1; D gene ambiguous. The CDR3 goes on 3 residues after the read ends, and that part is filled in from the germline J gene. The CDR3 contains 15 residues. The germline CDR1 and CDR2 sequences are SNHLY and FYNNEI.

This clone was seen many times. The read ends 3 residues before the CDR3 terminus; that terminus is restored from the germline J gene. The chain joins TRBV20-1 to TRBJ2-3; 13 nucleotides align to TRBD2. Germline CDR1 DFQATT, CDR2 SNEGSKA (reference sequence). This CDR3 has 17 residues. V was clipped by 1 base and J by 6 bases; unmatched bases: 10. CDR3 region: CSARAPTSGGARDTQYF. The covered CDR3 bases are TGCAGTGCTAGAGCCCCCACTAGCGGGGGGGCTAGGGATACG.

This clone was found many times. The CDR3 end lies 3 residues beyond the end of the read and is filled in from the germline J gene. The rearrangement joins TRBV20-1 to TRBJ1-4; no clear D. Trimming cost V 0 bases and J 0 bases, with 8 bases left between them. Germline lookup yields CDR1 DFQATT and CDR2 SNEGSKA (reference sequence). CDR3 length: 15 residues. CDR3 bases read: TGCAGTGCTAGAGATCTGCAGTCAACTAATGAAAAA. It codes for CSARDLQSTNEK. The complete CDR3 sequence is CSARDLQSTNEKLFF.

The sample holds a few counts of this clone. Read data end 3 residues before the CDR3 end; the end is taken from the germline J gene. V usage is TRBV5-1 and J usage is TRBJ2-7; the D gene is possibly TRBD1 (6 bases). The V end was cut by 4 bases, the J end by 2 bases, with 16 bases between. CDR1 SGHRS and CDR2 YFSETQ come from the germline V gene. The CDR3 totals 15 residues. Incomplete CDR3 DNA: TGCGCCAGCAGCGGCACAGGGTGGACAACCTACGAG. It codes for CASSGTGWTTYE. The CDR3 reads in full as CASSGTGWTTYEQYF.

This clone showed up many times. Read data end 3 residues before the CDR3 end; the end is taken from the germline J gene. The V gene is TRBV11-2, the J gene TRBJ1-1; 7 positions agree with TRBD1. The CDR3 covers 14 residues. In germline, CDR1 is SGHAT, CDR2 FQNNGV. The trim removed 3 bases at V and 7 bases at J, leaving 8 bases unmatched. The CDR3 bases that were read are TGTGCCAGCAGCTTTGGTACAGGGGTGATTGAA. Translating it yields CASSFGTGVIE. The CDR3, in full, reads CASSFGTGVIEAFF.